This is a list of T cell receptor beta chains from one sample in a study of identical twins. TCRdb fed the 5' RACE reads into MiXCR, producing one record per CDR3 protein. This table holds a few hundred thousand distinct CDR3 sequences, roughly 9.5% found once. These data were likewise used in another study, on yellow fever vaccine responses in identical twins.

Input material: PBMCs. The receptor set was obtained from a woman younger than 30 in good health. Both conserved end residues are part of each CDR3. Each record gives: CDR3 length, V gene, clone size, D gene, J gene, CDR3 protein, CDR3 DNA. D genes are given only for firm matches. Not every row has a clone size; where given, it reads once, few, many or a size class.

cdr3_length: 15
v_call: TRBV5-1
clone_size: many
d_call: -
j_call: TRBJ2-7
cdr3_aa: CASSLGNPTLYEQYF
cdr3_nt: TGCGCCAGCAGCTTGGGCAACCCGACCCTCTACGAGCAGTACTTC

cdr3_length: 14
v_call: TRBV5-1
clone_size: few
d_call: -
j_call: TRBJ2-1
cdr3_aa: CASSFPGGGDEQFF
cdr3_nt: TGCGCCAGCAGCTTTCCTGGAGGGGGCGATGAGCAGTTCTTC

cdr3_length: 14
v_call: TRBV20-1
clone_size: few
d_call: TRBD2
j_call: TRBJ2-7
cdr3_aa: CSALGLAGGYEQYF
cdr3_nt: TGCAGTGCTCTGGGACTAGCGGGAGGATACGAGCAGTACTTC

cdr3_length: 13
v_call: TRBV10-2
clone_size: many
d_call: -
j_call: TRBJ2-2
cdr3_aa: CASNSGNTGELFF
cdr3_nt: TGCGCCAGCAATTCAGGGAACACCGGGGAGCTGTTTTTT

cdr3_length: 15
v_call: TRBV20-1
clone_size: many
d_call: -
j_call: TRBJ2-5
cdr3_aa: CSARDHEGAQETQYF
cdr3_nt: TGCAGTGCTAGAGATCATGAGGGAGCCCAAGAGACCCAGTACTTC

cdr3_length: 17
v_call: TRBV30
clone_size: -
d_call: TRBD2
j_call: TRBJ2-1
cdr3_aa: CAWIRYWTSGMNNEQFF
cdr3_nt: TGTGCCTGGATTCGATACTGGACTAGCGGGATGAACAATGAGCAGTTCTTC

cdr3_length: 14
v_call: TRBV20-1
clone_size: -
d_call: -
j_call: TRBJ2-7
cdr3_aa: CSARWDLNSYEQYF
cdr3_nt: TGCAGTGCTCGCTGGGACCTGAACTCCTACGAGCAGTACTTC

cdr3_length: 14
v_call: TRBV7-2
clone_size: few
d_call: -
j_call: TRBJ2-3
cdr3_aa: CASSSPGFTDTQYF
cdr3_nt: TGTGCCAGCAGCTCCCCCGGGTTCACAGATACGCAGTATTTT

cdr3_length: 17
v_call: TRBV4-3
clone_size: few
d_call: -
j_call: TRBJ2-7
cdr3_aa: CASSYQGGGGQSYEQYF
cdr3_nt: TGCGCCAGCAGCTACCAGGGAGGTGGAGGACAATCCTACGAGCAGTACTTC

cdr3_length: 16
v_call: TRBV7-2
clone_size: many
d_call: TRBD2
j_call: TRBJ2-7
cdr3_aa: CASSIRSGLDPYEQYF
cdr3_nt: TGTGCCAGCTCCATCCGATCGGGACTAGACCCCTACGAGCAGTACTTC

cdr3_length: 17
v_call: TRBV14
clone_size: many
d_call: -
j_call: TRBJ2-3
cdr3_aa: CASSPMPIEFGTDTQYF
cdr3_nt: TGTGCCAGCAGCCCCATGCCTATAGAGTTTGGCACAGATACGCAGTATTTT

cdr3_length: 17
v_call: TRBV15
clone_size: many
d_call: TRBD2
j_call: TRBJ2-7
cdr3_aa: CATSRAAGSGSSYEQYF
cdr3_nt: TGTGCCACCAGCAGAGCTGCAGGGAGCGGGAGTTCCTACGAGCAGTACTTC

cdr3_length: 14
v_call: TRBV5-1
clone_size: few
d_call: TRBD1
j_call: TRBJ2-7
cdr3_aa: CASSLKGGANEQYF
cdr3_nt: TGCGCCAGCAGCTTAAAAGGGGGCGCGAACGAGCAGTACTTC

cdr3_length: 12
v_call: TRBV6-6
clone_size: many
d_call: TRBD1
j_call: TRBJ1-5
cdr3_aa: CASTTGGEPQHF
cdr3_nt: TGTGCCAGCACAACAGGGGGCGAGCCCCAGCATTTT

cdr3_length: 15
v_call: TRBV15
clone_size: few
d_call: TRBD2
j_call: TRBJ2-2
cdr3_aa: CATDGLAGSIGELFF
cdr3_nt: TGTGCCACTGACGGACTAGCGGGATCAATCGGGGAGCTGTTTTTT

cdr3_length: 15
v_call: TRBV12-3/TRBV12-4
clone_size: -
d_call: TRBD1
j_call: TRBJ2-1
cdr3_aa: CASSYRGLESYEQFF
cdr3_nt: TGTGCCAGCAGTTACAGGGGGCTGGAATCATATGAGCAGTTCTTC

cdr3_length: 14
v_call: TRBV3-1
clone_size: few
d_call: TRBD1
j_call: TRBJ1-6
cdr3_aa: CASRQQGANSPLHF
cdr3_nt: TGTGCCAGCAGGCAACAGGGGGCCAATTCACCCCTCCACTTT

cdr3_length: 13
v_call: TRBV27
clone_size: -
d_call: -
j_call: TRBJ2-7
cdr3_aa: CASSLLWQGEQYF
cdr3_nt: TGTGCCAGCAGTTTATTGTGGCAGGGCGAGCAGTACTTC